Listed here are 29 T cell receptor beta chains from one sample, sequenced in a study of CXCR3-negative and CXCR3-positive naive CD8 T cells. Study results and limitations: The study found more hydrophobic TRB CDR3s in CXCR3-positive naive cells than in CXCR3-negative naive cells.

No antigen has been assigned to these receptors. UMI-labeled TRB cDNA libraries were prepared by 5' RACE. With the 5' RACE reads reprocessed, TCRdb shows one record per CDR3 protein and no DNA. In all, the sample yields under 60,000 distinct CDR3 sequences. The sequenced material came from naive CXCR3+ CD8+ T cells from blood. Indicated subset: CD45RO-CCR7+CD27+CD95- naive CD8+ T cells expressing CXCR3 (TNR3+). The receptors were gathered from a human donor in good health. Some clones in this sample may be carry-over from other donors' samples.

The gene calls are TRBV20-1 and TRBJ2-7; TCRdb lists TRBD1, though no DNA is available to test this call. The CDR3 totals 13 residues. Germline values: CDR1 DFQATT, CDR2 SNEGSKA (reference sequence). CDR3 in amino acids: CSARTGHSYEQYF.

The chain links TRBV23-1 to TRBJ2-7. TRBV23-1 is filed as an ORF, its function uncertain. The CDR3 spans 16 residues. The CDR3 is CASSQSGRINSYEQYF.

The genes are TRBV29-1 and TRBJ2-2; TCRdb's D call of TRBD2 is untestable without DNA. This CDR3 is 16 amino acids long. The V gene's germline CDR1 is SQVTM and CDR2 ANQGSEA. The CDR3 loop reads CSVEDNRGAVPGELFF.

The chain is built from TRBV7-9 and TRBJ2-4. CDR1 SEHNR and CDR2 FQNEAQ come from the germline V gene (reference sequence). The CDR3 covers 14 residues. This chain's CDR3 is CASSSSVRWNIQYF.

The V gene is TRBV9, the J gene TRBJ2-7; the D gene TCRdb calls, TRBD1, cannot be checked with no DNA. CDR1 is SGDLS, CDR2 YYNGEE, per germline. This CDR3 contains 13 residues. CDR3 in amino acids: CASSATGFHEQYF.

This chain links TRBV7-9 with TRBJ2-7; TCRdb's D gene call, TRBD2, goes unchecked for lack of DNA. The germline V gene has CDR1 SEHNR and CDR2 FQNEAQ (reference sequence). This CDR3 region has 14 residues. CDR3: CASSSLERHYEQYF.

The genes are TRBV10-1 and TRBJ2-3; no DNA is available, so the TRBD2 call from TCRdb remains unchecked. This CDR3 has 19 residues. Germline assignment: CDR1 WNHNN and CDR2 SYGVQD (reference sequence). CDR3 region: CASSESRSGLADSTDTQYF.

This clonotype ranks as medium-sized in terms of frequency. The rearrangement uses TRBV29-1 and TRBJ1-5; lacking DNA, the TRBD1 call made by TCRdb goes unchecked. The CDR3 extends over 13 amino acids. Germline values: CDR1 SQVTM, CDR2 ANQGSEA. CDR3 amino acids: CSVKGDSNQPQHF.

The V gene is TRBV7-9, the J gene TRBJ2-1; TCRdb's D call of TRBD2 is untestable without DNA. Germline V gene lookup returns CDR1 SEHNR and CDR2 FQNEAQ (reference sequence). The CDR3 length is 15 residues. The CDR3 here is CASSLRDLPYNEQFF.

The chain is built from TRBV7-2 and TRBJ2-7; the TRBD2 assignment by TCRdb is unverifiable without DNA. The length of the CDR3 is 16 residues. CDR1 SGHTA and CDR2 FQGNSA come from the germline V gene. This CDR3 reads CASSLVHAGGPREQYF.

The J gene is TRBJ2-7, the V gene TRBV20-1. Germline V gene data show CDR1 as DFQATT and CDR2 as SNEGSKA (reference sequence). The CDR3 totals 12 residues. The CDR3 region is CSARGTAYEQYF.

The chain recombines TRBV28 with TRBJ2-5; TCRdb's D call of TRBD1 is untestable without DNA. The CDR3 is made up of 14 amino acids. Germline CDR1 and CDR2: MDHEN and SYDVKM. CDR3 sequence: CASSPPGKQETQYF.

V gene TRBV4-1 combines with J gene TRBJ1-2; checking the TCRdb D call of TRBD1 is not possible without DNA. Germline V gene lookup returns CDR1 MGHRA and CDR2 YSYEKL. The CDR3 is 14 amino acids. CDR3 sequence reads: CASSQNQGDYGYTF.

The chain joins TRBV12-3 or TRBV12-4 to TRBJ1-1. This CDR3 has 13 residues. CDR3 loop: CASSQNWNTEAFF.

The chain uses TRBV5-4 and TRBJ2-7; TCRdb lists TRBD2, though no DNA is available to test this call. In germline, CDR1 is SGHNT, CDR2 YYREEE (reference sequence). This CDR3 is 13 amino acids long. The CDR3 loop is CASSSKGRLEQYF. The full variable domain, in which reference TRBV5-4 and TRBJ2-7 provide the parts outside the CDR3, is ETGVTQSPTHLIKTRGQQVTLRCSSQSGHNTVSWYQQALGQGPQFIFQYYREEENGRGNFPPRFSGLQFPNYSSELNVNALELDDSALYLCASSSKGRLEQYFGPGTRLTVT.

CDR3 amino acids: CASSFGLAESTDTQYF. The J gene is TRBJ2-3, the V gene TRBV5-1; the TCRdb call, TRBD2, lacks DNA for checking. There are 16 residues in the CDR3. Germline-derived CDR1 and CDR2 are SGHRS and YFSETQ. Full variable domain (remainder filled in from reference TRBV5-1 and TRBJ2-3): KAGVTQTPRYLIKTRGQQVTLSCSPISGHRSVSWYQQTPGQGLQFLFEYFSETQRNKGNFPGRFSGRQFSNSRSEMNVSTLELGDSALYLCASSFGLAESTDTQYFGPGTRLTVL.

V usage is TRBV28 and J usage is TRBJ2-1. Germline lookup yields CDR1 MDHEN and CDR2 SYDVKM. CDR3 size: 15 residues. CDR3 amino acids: CASSLIGTTYNEQFF.

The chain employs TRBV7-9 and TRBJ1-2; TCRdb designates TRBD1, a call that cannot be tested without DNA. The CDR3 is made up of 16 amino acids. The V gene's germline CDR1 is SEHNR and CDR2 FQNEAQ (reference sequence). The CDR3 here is CASSSSGTGVNYGYTF.

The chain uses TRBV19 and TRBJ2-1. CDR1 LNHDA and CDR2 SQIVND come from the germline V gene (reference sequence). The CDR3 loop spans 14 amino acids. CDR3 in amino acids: CASRRQSSYNEQFF.

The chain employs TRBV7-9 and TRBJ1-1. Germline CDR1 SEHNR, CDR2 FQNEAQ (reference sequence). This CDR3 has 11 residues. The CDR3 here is CASTLGSEAFF.

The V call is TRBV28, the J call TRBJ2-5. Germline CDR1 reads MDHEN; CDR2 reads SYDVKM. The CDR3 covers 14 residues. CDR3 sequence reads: CASSFRSGLETQYF.

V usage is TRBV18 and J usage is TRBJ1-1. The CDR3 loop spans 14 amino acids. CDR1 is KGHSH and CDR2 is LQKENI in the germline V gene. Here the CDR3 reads CASSPRDALTEAFF.

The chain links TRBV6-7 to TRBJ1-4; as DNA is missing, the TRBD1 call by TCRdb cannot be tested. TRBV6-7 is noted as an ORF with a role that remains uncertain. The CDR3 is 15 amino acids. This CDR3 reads CASRSMGQGDEKLFF.

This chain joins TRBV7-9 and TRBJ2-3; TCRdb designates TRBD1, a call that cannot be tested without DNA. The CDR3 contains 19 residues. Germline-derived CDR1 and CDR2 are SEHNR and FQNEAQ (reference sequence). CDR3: CASSSTIRGAGAYTDTQYF.

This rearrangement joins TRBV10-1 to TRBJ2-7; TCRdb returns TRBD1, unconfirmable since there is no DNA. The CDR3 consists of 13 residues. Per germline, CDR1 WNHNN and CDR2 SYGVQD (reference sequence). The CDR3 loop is CASSERGANEQYF.

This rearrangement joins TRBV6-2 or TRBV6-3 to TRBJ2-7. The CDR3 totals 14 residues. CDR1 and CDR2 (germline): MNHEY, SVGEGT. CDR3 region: CASSPRHITYEQYF.

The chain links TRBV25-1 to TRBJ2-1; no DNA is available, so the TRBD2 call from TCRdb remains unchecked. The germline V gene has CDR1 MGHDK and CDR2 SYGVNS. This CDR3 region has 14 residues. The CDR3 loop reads CASRQGPSDNEQFF.

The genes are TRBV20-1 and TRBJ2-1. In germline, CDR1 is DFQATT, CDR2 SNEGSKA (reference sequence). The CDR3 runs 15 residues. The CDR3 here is CSARALASSYNEQFF.

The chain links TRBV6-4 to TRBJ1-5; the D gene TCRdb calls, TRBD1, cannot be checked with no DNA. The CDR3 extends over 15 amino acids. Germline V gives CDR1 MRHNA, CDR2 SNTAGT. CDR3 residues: CASSDSGGFNQPQHF.